This TCR beta chain was captured in a study of OX40 agonist ivuxolimab in advanced cancers. Study background: Dose-escalation cases comprised hepatocellular carcinoma, melanoma, renal cell or head and neck cancer.

Only in-frame clones appear in the TCRdb table, and some are missing; sequencing was by immunoSEQ multiplex PCR. This table has approximately 60,000 clones, around three quarters appearing once. This clone was counted a few times. On cycle 4 day 1 and cycle 7 day 1, as well as at baseline, blood was sampled. The CDR3 consists of 15 residues. Germline V gene lookup returns CDR1 SGHNT and CDR2 YYREEE (reference sequence). Trimming cost V 0 bases and J 4 bases; bases outside gene matches: 6. This TCR was recovered from an adult with an advanced solid tumor such as melanoma, head and neck, liver or kidney cancer. The rearrangement uses TRBV5-4 and TRBJ1-1; TRBD1 aligns across 7 bases. The sample was CD4+ or CD8+ T cells sorted from blood, taken in a trial of the OX40 agonist ivuxolimab. The CDR3 spells CASSLERGRGTEAFF. The DNA of the CDR3 is TGTGCCAGCAGCTTGGAAAGGGGGCGGGGCACTGAAGCTTTCTTT.